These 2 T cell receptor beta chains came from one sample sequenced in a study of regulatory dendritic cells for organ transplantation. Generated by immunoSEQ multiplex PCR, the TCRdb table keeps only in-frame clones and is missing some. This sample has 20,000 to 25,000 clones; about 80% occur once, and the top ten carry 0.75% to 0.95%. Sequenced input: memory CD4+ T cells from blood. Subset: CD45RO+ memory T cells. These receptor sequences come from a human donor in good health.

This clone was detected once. CDR3: CASSISRSRPNYGYTF. The CDR3 coding sequence is TGTGCCAGTAGTATATCGCGTTCCCGTCCTAACTATGGCTACACCTTC. J is TRBJ1-2 and V is TRBV19; no clear D. V lost 2 bases and J lost 0, with 13 bases in between. Germline CDR1 is LNHDA and CDR2 is SQIVND (reference sequence). The CDR3 has 16 amino acids. Full variable domain (remainder filled in from reference TRBV19 and TRBJ1-2): DGGITQSPKYLFRKEGQNVTLSCEQNLNHDAMYWYRQDPGQGLRLIYYSQIVNDFQKGDIAEGYSVSREKKESFPLTVTSAQKNPTAFYLCASSISRSRPNYGYTFGSGTRLTVV.

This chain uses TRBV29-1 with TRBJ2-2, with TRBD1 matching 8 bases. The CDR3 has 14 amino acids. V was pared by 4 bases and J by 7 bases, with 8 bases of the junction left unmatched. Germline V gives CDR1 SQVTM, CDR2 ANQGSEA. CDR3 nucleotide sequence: TGCAGCGTTGGGGCAGGGGGCGCCGGCGGGGAGCTGTTTTTT. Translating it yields CSVGAGGAGGELFF.